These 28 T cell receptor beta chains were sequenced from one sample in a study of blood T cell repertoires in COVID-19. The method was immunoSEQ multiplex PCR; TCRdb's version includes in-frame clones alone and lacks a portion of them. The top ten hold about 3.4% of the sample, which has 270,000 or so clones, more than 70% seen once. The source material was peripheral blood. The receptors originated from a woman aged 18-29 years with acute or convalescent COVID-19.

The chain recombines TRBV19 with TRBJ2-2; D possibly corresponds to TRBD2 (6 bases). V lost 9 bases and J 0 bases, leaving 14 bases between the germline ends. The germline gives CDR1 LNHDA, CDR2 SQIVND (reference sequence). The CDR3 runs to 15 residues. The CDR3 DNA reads TGTGCCAGCCGAATGCGGGGTGCGAACACCGGGGAGCTGTTTTTT. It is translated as CASRMRGANTGELFF.

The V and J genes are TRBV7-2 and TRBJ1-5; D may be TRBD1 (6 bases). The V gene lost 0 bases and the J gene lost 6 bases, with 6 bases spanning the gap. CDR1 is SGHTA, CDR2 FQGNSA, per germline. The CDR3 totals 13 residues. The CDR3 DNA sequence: TGTGCCAGCAGCTTAGCCAGGGGTCAGCCCCAGCATTTT. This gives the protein CASSLARGQPQHF.

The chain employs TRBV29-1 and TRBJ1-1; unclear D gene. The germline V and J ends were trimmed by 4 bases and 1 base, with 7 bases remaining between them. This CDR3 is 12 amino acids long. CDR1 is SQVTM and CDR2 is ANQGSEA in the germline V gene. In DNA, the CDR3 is TGCAGCGTTGGACACTCGAACACTGAAGCTTTCTTT. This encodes CSVGHSNTEAFF. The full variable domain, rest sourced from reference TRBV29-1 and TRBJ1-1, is SAVISQKPSRDICQRGTSLTIQCQVDSQVTMMFWYRQQPGQSLTLIATANQGSEATYESGFVIDKFPISRPNLTFSTLTVSNMSPEDSSIYLCSVGHSNTEAFFGQGTRLTVV.

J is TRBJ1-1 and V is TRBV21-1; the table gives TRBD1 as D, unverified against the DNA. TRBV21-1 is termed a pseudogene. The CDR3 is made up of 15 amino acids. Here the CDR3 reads CASNDRGGLNTEAFF. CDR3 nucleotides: TGTGCCAGTAATGACAGGGGGGGATTGAACACTGAAGCTTTCTTT.

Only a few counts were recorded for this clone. CDR3 amino acids: CASRIDSNTEAFF. For the CDR3, the DNA is TGTGCCAGCAGGATCGACAGTAACACTGAAGCTTTCTTT. The gene calls are TRBV2 and TRBJ1-1, with D possibly matching TRBD1 (5 bases). The V gene lost 6 bases and the J gene lost 2 bases, with 10 bases spanning the gap. The CDR3 covers 13 residues. Germline CDR1 and CDR2: SNHLY and FYNNEI.

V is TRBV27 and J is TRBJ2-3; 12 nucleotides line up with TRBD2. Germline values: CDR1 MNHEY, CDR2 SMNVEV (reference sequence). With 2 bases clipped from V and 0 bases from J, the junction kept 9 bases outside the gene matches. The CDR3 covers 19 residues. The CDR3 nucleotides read TGTGCCAGCAGTTTACAACCGGGACTAGCGGGCCCTAGCACAGATACGCAGTATTTT. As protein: CASSLQPGLAGPSTDTQYF.

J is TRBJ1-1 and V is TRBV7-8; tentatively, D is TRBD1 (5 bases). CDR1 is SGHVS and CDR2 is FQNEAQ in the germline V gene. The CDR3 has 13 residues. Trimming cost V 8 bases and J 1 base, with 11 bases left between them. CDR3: CASQYTGNTEAFF. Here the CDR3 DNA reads TGTGCCAGCCAATATACAGGGAACACTGAAGCTTTCTTT.

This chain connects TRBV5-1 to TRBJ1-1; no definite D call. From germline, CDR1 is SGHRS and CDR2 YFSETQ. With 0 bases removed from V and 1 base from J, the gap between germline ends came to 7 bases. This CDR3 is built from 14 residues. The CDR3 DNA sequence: TGCGCCAGCAGCTTGGTTGTCGGGAACACTGAAGCTTTCTTT. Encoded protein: CASSLVVGNTEAFF.

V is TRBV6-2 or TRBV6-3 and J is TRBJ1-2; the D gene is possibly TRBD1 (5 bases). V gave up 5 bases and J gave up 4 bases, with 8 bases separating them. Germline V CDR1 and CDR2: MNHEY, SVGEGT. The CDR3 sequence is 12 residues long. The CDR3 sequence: CASSGTGYGYTF. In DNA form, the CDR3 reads TGTGCCAGCAGTGGAACAGGCTATGGCTACACCTTC.

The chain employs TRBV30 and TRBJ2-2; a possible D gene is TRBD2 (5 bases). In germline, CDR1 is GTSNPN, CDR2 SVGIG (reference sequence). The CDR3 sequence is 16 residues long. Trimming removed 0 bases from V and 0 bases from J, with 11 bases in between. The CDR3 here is CAWSVERRTNTGELFF. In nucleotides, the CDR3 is TGTGCCTGGAGTGTGGAGCGGAGGACGAACACCGGGGAGCTGTTTTTT.

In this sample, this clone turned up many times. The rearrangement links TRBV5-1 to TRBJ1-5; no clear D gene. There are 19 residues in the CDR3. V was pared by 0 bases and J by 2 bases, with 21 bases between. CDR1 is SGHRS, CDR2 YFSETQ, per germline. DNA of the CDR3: TGCGCCAGCAGCTTGGGTTCTGGGGAGGCCAAGGAATGCAATCAGCCCCAGCATTTT. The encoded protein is CASSLGSGEAKECNQPQHF.

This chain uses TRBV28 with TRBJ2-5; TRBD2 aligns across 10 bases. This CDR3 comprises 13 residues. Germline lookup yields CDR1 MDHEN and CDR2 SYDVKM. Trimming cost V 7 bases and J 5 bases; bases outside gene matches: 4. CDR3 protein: CASTSGSLETQYF. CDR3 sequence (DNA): TGTGCCAGCACTAGCGGGAGTTTGGAGACCCAGTACTTC. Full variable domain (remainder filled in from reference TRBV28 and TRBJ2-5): DVKVTQSSRYLVKRTGEKVFLECVQDMDHENMFWYRQDPGLGLRLIYFSYDVKMKEKGDIPEGYSVSREKKERFSLILESASTNQTSMYLCASTSGSLETQYFGPGTRLLVL.

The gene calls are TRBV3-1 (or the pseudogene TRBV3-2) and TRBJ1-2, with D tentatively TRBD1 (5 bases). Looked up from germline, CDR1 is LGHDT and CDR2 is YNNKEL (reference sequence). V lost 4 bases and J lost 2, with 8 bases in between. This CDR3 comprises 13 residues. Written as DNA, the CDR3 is TGTGCCAGCAGCCCCGACAGAAACTATGGCTACACCTTC. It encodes CASSPDRNYGYTF.

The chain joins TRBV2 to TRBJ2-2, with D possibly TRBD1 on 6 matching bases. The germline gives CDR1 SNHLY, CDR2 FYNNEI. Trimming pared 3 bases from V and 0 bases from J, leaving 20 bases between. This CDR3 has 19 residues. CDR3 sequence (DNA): TGTGCCAGCAGTGAGGGACAACGGGACAACATCGCGAACACCGGGGAGCTGTTTTTT. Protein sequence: CASSEGQRDNIANTGELFF.

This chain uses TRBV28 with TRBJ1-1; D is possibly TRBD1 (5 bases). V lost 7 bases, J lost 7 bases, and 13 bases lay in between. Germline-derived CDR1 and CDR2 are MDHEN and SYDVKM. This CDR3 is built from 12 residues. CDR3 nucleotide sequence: TGTGCCAGCACCAGGACAAACGGTGAAGCTTTCTTT. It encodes CASTRTNGEAFF.

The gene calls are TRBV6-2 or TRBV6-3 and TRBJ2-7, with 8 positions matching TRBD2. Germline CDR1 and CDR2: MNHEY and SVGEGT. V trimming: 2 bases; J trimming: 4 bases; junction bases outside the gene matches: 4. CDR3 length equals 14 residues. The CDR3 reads CASSYPAGEYEQYF. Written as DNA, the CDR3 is TGTGCCAGCAGTTACCCAGCGGGGGAGTACGAGCAGTACTTC.

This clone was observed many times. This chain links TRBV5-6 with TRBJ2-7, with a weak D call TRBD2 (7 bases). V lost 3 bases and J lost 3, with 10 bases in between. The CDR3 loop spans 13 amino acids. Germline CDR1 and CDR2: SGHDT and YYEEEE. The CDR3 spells CASSWGGGYEQYF. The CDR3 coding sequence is TGTGCCAGCAGCTGGGGAGGGGGCTACGAGCAGTACTTC.

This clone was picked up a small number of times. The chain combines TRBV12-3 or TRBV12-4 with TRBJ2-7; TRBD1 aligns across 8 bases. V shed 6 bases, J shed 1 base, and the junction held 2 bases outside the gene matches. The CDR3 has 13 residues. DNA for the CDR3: TGTGCCAGCAGCGGACAGGGTTCCTACGAGCAGTACTTC. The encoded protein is CASSGQGSYEQYF.

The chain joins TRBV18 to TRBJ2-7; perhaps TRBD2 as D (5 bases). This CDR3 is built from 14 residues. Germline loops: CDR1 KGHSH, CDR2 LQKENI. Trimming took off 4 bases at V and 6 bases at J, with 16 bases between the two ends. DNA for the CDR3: TGTGCCAGCTCACGGGAGAGCCTAGATAGCGAGCAGTACTTC. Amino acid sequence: CASSRESLDSEQYF. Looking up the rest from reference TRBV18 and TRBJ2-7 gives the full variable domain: NAGVMQNPRHLVRRRGQEARLRCSPMKGHSHVYWYRQLPEEGLKFMVYLQKENIIDESGMPKERFSAEFPKEGPSILRIQQVVRGDSAAYFCASSRESLDSEQYFGPGTRLTVT.

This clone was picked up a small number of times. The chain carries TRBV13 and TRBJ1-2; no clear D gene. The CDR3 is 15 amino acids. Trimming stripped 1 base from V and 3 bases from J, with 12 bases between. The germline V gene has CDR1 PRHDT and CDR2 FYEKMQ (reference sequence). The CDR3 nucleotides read TGTGCCAGCAGCTTAGAGCGGGGTTGGGACTATGGCTACACCTTC. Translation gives CASSLERGWDYGYTF.

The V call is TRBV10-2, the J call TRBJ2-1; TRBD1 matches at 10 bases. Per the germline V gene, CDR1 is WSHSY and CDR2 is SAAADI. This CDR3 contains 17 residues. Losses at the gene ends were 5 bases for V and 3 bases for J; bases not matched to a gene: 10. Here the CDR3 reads CASSPGQGSEFYNEQFF. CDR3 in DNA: TGCGCCAGCAGTCCGGGACAGGGGTCTGAGTTCTACAATGAGCAGTTCTTC.

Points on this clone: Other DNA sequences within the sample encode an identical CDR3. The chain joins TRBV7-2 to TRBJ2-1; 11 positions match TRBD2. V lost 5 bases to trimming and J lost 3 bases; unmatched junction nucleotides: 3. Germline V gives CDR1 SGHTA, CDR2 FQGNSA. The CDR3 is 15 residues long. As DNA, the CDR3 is TGTGCCAGCAGCCTAGGGACTAGCGGCTACAATGAGCAGTTCTTC. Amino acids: CASSLGTSGYNEQFF.

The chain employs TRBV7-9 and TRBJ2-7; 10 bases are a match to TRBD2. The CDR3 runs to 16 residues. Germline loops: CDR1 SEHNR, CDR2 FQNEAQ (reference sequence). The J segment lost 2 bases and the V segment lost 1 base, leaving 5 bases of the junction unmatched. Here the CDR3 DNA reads TGTGCCAGCAGCTTAGACCTAGGACTAGCGGCCTACGAGCAGTACTTC. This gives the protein CASSLDLGLAAYEQYF.

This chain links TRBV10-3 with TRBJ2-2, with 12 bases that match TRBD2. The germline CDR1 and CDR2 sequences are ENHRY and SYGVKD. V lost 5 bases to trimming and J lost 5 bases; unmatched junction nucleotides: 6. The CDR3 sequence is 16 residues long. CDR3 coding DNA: TGTGCCATCAGTTCTAGCGGGAGGGCCGAGACCGGGGAGCTGTTTTTT. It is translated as CAISSSGRAETGELFF.

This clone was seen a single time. CDR3 residues: CASSESGSGRGDTQYF. The CDR3, as DNA: TGCGCCAGCAGTGAGTCGGGAAGCGGGAGGGGAGATACGCAGTATTTT. The chain combines TRBV10-1 with TRBJ2-3; 10 bases are shared with TRBD2. This CDR3 is 16 amino acids long. Per the germline V gene, CDR1 is WNHNN and CDR2 is SYGVQD (reference sequence). V shed 0 bases and J 5 bases; nucleotides not matched to a gene: 5.

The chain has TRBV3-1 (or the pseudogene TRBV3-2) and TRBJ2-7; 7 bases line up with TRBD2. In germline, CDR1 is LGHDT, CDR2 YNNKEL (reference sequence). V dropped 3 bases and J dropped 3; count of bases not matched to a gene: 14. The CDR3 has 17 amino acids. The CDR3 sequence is CASSQGLYASGDYEQYF. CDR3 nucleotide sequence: TGTGCCAGCAGCCAGGGCCTATACGCTAGCGGAGACTACGAGCAGTACTTC.

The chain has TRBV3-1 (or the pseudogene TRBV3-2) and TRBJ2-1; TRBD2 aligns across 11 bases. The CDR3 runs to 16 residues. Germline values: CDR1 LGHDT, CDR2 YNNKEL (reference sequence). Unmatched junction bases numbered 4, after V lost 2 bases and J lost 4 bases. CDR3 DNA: TGTGCCAGCAGCCAAATGGGACTAGCGGCATACAATGAGCAGTTCTTC. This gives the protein CASSQMGLAAYNEQFF.

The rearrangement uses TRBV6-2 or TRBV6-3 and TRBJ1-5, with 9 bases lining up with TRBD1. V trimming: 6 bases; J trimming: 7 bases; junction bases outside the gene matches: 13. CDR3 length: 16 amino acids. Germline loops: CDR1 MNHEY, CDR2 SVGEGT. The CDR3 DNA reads TGTGCCAGCAGCCCAGATAGGACAGGGGCCCCGCAGCCCCAGCATTTT. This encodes CASSPDRTGAPQPQHF.